These 8 T cell receptor beta chains came from one sample sequenced in a study of shared clonotypes between healthy human individuals. CD8 cells classed as naive were CD45RO-negative and positively selected for CCR7, excluding terminally differentiated effector memory CD45RA+ cells. This table comes from immunoSEQ multiplex PCR, and its TCRdb copy is limited to in-frame clones, with some not included. The sample lists approximately 1.9 million clones, around 93% occurring once. Sequenced material: naive CD8+ T cells from PBMCs. All receptors come from a man between 18 and 35 years old in good health. Some clones in this sample may be carry-over from other donors' samples.

The chain links TRBV7-6 to TRBJ1-2; possible D gene TRBD1, 5 bases. The germline V and J ends were trimmed by 6 bases and 4 bases, with 15 bases remaining between them. The CDR3 sequence is 14 residues long. Per germline, CDR1 SGHVS and CDR2 FNYEAQ. CDR3 coding DNA: TGTGCCAGCAGTTACGGTGGGGCCGGCTATGGCTACACCTTC. Translating it yields CASSYGGAGYGYTF.

This sequence joins TRBV18 and TRBJ2-7; tentatively, D is TRBD1 (5 bases). Trimming removed 3 bases from V and 0 bases from J, with 18 bases in between. In germline, CDR1 is KGHSH, CDR2 LQKENI. This CDR3 contains 17 residues. CDR3 in DNA: TGTGCCAGCTCACCTCGCCGCCAAACAGGAGACTCCTACGAGCAGTACTTC. Protein: CASSPRRQTGDSYEQYF.

The chain employs TRBV4-1 and TRBJ2-7; D may be TRBD1 or TRBD2 (5 bases each). CDR3 length: 16 amino acids. The germline V and J ends were trimmed by 2 bases and 1 base, with 15 bases remaining between them. The germline gives CDR1 MGHRA, CDR2 YSYEKL. This chain's CDR3 is CASSQSSPGRSYEQYF. CDR3 bases: TGCGCCAGCAGCCAATCTTCGCCGGGACGTTCCTACGAGCAGTACTTC.

The rearrangement joins TRBV27 to TRBJ2-7, with D perhaps matching TRBD1 or TRBD2 (5 bases each). Germline V gives CDR1 MNHEY, CDR2 SMNVEV (reference sequence). CDR3 size: 15 residues. Between the trimmed V and J ends, which lost 3 bases and 4 bases, there was a span of 16 bases. CDR3: CASSLTRGRGYEQYF. The CDR3 nucleotides read TGTGCCAGCAGTTTGACGAGGGGTAGGGGTTACGAGCAGTACTTC.

The V and J genes are TRBV9 and TRBJ1-2; D remains ambiguous. The CDR3 sequence is 13 residues long. Germline V gene data show CDR1 as SGDLS and CDR2 as YYNGEE. V was trimmed by 0 bases and J by 7 bases, leaving 10 bases between them. The CDR3 protein is CASSVGTASGYTF. The CDR3 DNA sequence: TGTGCCAGCAGCGTAGGAACAGCGTCTGGCTACACCTTC.

The chain is built from TRBV6-5 and TRBJ1-5; no reliable D call. Trimming pared 0 bases from V and 6 bases from J, leaving 12 bases between. Per the germline V gene, CDR1 is MNHEY and CDR2 is SVGAGI. The CDR3 consists of 15 residues. The DNA for the CDR3 is TGTGCCAGCAGTTACTCATATCGGATCCTTCAGCCCCAGCATTTT. This translates into CASSYSYRILQPQHF.

The count of this clone is one. The V gene is TRBV7-2, the J gene TRBJ2-1; the match to TRBD2 covers 12 bases. This CDR3 is 15 amino acids long. Germline V gives CDR1 SGHTA, CDR2 FQGNSA. The V and J ends lost 5 bases and 8 bases, in that order; junction bases with no gene match: 7. CDR3 sequence (DNA): TGTGCCAGCAGCACCGCGACTAGCGGGAGAGATGAGCAGTTCTTC. It yields the protein CASSTATSGRDEQFF.

This chain uses TRBV6-6 with TRBJ1-1, with a tentative D call TRBD1 (5 bases). The V end lost 6 bases, the J end lost 5 bases, and 16 bases lay between the germline ends. Germline-derived CDR1 and CDR2 are MNHNY and SVGAGI (reference sequence). CDR3 length: 14 residues. Here the CDR3 reads CASSPPGEGTEAFF. CDR3 in DNA: TGTGCCAGCAGCCCCCCGGGGGAGGGAACTGAAGCTTTCTTT.